One TCR beta chain is described in this entry. Antigen specificity is unknown. The CDR3 extends over 13 amino acids. V gave up 2 bases and J gave up 4 bases, with 8 bases separating them. CDR1 is MDHEN and CDR2 is SYDVKM in the germline V gene. Investigators reverse transcribed all isolated RNA, so they sequenced expressed TCRB transcripts. The protocol was immunoSEQ multiplex PCR, while the TCRdb copy is restricted to in-frame clones and leaves out a portion. The table has hundreds of thousands of clones, roughly 16% seen once. Purity (above 95%) was reached by all sorted populations. The data originate from a study of beta chain features in type 1 diabetes. Regarding the study as a whole: TCRB CDR3 length was moderately but significantly reduced in all four CD4+ subsets of Type 1 diabetes patients.

The chain recombines TRBV28 with TRBJ1-2; D is unclear. This clonotype originated in a man aged 18 to 30 in good health. Specimen: naive CD4+ T cells from blood. The CDR3 protein is CASSLDGTYGYTF. The CDR3 DNA reads TGTGCCAGCAGTTTAGACGGAACCTATGGCTACACCTTC.